This entry is about one TCR beta chain. This record belongs to a study of CD8+ T cells in alopecia areata. Extraction and reverse transcription of RNA yielded cDNA as the sequencing template. Here immunoSEQ multiplex PCR was the method, and the copy in TCRdb shows in-frame clones only, minus some. The sample shows approximately 140,000 clones, around 87% of them seen only once. Sequencing used CD8+ T cells sorted from blood, obtained at week 0. The TCR originated in a human donor with alopecia areata.

The CDR3 bases are TGTGCCAGCAGCTTAGGACAGGGATATGGCTACACCTTC. Its translation is CASSLGQGYGYTF. The rearrangement uses TRBV7-9 and TRBJ1-2, with 7 nucleotides matching TRBD1. Germline V lookup: CDR1 SEHNR, CDR2 FQNEAQ (reference sequence). Trimming took 1 base from V and 5 from J; bases not matched to a gene: 1. The CDR3 has 13 amino acids.